This T cell receptor beta chain was sequenced during a study of T cell responses to AZD1222 COVID-19 vaccine. Regarding the study as a whole: Sampled repertoires all dated from after the peak T cell response. Increases in Spike-specific TCR breadth and depth were seen after two AZD1222 doses.

Profiling relied on immunoSEQ multiplex PCR, and the TCRdb table lists in-frame clones only, not all of them. The sample carries about 54,000 clones, 89% recorded once. Second-dose groups at about 4 or about 12 weeks were pooled. As for this clone: Its specificity is unknown.

Germline values: CDR1 KGHSH, CDR2 LQKENI. CDR3 length: 13 residues. The V and J ends lost 3 bases and 9 bases respectively, with 12 bases between them. The rearrangement joins TRBV18 to TRBJ2-1, with D possibly TRBD1 on 6 matching bases. The sequencing here drew on peripheral blood, taken 28 days after the second AZD1222 dose. This TCR was recovered from an adult who received the AZD1222 COVID-19 vaccine. The CDR3 loop reads CASSPRTVVEQFF. CDR3 in DNA: TGTGCCAGCTCACCGAGGACAGTGGTTGAGCAGTTCTTC.